The T cell receptor (beta chain) described here comes from a study of Ad26.COV2.S vaccination and SARS-CoV-2 variants. The CDR3 consists of 17 residues. CDR1 KGHSH and CDR2 LQKENI come from the germline V gene. V was pared by 3 bases and J by 10 bases, with 10 bases of the junction left unmatched. Documented treatment: about 20 received Ad26.COV2.S at low or high dose, single or two shots; 5 received placebo; per-sample allocation not given. Sampling occurred on day 63 after the first vaccine or placebo injection. Data came from immunoSEQ multiplex PCR; TCRdb stores just in-frame clones and leaves some out. The table lists approximately 460,000 clones, 80% to 90% of them singletons, with around 1.8% in the top ten.

Source: peripheral blood, taken in a trial of Ad26.COV2.S vaccine versus placebo. This chain joins TRBV18 and TRBJ1-6; TRBD1 agrees at 12 bases. This sequence was found in a person aged 18 to 59 who received the Ad26.COV2.S COVID-19 vaccine or a placebo. Here the CDR3 reads CASSPSRDRGLKSPLHF. CDR3 nucleotide sequence: TGTGCCAGCTCACCGTCCCGGGACAGGGGGCTGAAGTCACCCCTCCACTTT.